This section outlines one TCR beta chain sequence together with its context. Its binding antigen is unknown. Per-base quality was not reported, and no clone a single base away is much larger than it. These data are taken from a study of T cells after posttransplantation cyclophosphamide (dated by TCRdb to about 2016). For the study in its entirety: Using TRB sequencing, the study followed how the T cell repertoire rebuilt after myeloablative bone marrow transplantation with posttransplantation cyclophosphamide given as GVHD prophylaxis. Samples from some 40 PTCy-treated patients, along with samples from some 16 of their related bone marrow donors, underwent antigen receptor sequencing. TRB sequencing was performed on blood from all 35 or so PTCy patients with 1-year posttransplant specimens. In 3 patients, up to roughly 3 additional blood samples taken between 2 and 5.2 years after transplant also underwent TRB sequencing, as did pretransplant blood from 4 patients. TRA and TRB clonality were tightly correlated in several samples, so subsequent TCR analyses focused on TRB only. Public TRB sequences were compared against a database of over 3,600 sequences linked to responses to pathogens, tumor antigens, self-antigens and alloantigens. Summary of the overall study and its limitations: The TRB repertoires of T cells infiltrating skin or the GI tract showed only limited overlap with the TRB repertoires found in blood. Across the 35 to 55 patients, TRB clonality was highly associated with recipient CMV seropositivity and CMV reactivation, and diversity with PTCy was similar to that in the CNI/methotrexate controls. At 1-2 months, donor-recipient similarity was low but rose over the first year, and the later blood repertoires were often dominated by donor CD8+ memory clones.

The CDR3 goes from the cysteine to the phenylalanine over 14 residues. Only the CDR3 DNA stays, 42 bases, in frame from base 1. The germline V gene supplies CDR1 SGHTA and CDR2 FQGTGA. Trimming removed 4 bases from V and 9 bases from J; the gene matches leave 8 bases unexplained. Viable CD3+CD4+ or CD3+CD8+ cells that were CCR7+CD45RA+CD45RO-CD95-CD27+CD28+ were classified as naive T cells. On the day of marrow donation, related bone marrow donors gave peripheral blood samples. Peripheral blood and bone marrow mononuclear cells were isolated by Ficoll-Hypaque density centrifugation and were cryopreserved. FACS on a FACSAria II was used to sort CD4+ and CD8+ T cells, including the naive and memory subsets. Genomic DNA was the input for TRB sequencing, which was run either with the immunoSEQ assay at survey resolution or with the hsTCRB kit. Per the authors' processing: The immunoSEQ software handled initial read processing, and the LymphoSeq R package was used for repertoire analyses. For each TRB dataset, clonality was calculated as 1 minus normalized Shannon entropy, and the Gini coefficient was computed as well. To infer phenotypes in unsorted samples, TRB sequences from sorted subsets of the recipient or donor were mapped onto unsorted samples from the same recipient. TCRdb took over this immuneACCESS table, retaining in-frame rearrangements with V and J assigned. Such tables are incomplete; in checked studies, under half of the missing clones stem from an unresolved V gene, and the remainder is unexplained. The V and J calls and clone size were taken over from that table, and D and trimming were inferred from the DNA. Here the sample has under 40,000 clones; roughly nine tenths occur a single time. Approximately 0.098% of the sample comes from the top ten.

The rearrangement combines TRBV7-3 with TRBJ2-1; 8 of the junction bases match TRBD2. The TCR comes from a man aged 25-40 years in good health and a related stem cell transplant donor. Sample: naive CD4+ T cells sorted from blood. Here the CDR3 is given as CASSSPVRGAEQFF. Read as DNA, the sequence is TGTGCCAGCAGCTCCCCCGTGCGGGGGGCTGAGCAGTTCTTC. With the portions outside the CDR3 filled from the reference TRBV7-3 and TRBJ2-1 genes, the complete variable region becomes GAGVSQTPSNKVTEKGKYVELRCDPISGHTALYWYRQSLGQGPEFLIYFQGTGAADDSGLPNDRFFAVRPEGSVSTLKIQRTERGDSAVYLCASSSPVRGAEQFFGPGTRLTVL.